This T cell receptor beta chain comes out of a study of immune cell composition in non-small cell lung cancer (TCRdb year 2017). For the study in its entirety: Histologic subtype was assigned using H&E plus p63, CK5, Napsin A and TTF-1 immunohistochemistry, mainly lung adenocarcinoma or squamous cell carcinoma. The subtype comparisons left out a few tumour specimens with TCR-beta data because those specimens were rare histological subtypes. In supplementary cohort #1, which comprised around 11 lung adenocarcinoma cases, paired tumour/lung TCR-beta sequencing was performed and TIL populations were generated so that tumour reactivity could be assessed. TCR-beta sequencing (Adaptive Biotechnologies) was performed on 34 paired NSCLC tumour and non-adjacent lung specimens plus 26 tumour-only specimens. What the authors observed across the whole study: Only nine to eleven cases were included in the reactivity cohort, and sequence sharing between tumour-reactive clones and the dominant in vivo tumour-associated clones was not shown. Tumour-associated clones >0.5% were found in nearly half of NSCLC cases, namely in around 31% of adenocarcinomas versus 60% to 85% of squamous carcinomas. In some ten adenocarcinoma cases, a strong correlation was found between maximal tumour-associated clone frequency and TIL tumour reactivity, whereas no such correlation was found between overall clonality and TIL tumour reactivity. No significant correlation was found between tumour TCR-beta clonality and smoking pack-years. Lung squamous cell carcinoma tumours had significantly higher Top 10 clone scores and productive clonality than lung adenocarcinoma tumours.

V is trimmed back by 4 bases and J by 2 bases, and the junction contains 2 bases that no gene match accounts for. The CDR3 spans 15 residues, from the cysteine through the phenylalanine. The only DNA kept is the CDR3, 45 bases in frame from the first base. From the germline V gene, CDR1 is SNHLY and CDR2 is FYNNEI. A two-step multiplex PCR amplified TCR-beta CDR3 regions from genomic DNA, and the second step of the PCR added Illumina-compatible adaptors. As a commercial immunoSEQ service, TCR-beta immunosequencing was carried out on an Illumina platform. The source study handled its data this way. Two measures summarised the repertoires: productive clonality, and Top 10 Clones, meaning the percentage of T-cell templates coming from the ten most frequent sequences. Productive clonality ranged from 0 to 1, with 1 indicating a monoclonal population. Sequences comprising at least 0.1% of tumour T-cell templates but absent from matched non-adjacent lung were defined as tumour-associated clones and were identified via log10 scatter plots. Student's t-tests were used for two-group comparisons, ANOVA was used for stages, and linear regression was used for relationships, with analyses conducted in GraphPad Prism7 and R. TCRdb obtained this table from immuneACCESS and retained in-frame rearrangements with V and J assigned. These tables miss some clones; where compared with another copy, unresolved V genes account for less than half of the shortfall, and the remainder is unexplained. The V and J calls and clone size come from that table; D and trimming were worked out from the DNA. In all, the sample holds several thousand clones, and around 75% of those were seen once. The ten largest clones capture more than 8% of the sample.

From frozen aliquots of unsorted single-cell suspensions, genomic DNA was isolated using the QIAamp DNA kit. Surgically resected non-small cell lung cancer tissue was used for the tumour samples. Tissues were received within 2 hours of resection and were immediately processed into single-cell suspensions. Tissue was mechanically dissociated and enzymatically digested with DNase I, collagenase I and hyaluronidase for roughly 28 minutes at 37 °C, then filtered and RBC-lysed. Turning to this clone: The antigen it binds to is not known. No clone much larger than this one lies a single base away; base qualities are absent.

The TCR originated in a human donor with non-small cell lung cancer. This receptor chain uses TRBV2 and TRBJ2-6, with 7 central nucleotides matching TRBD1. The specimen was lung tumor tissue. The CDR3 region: CASSGTGAGANVLTF. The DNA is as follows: TGTGCCAGCAGTGGAACAGGGGCTGGGGCCAACGTCCTGACTTTC. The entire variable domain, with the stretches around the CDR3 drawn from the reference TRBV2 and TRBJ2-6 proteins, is EPEVTQTPSHQVTQMGQEVILRCVPISNHLYFYWYRQILGQKVEFLVSFYNNEISEKSEIFDDQFSVERPDGSNFTLKIRSTKLEDSAMYFCASSGTGAGANVLTFGAGSRLTVL.